The sequence of this T cell receptor beta chain was determined in a study of Ad26.COV2.S vaccination and SARS-CoV-2 variants. Treatment noted: roughly 19 received Ad26.COV2.S at low or high dose, single or two shots; 5 received placebo; per-sample allocation not given. Samples were taken on day 63 after the first vaccine or placebo injection. This clone occurred once. TCRdb's table, derived via immunoSEQ multiplex PCR, lists solely in-frame clones and lacks some. The top ten clones hold around 3.6% of a sample with some 420,000 clones, roughly 90% of them seen once. The receptor comes from a person between 18 and 65 years old who received the Ad26.COV2.S COVID-19 vaccine or a placebo. Source: peripheral blood, taken in a trial of Ad26.COV2.S vaccine versus placebo.

DNA for the CDR3: TGCGCCAGCAGCCTTCTCCCTTCTAACACTGAAGCTTTCTTT. This encodes CASSLLPSNTEAFF. The chain combines TRBV4-1 with TRBJ1-1; no firm D call. This CDR3 has 14 residues. Trimming removed 4 bases from V and 2 bases from J, with 11 bases in between. Germline assignment: CDR1 MGHRA and CDR2 YSYEKL.